A selection of T cell receptor beta chains follows, all from one sample in a study of Ad26.COV2.S vaccination and SARS-CoV-2 variants. Assay used: immunoSEQ multiplex PCR; TCRdb lists only in-frame clones, some missing. The sample shows about 420,000 clones, roughly 88% of them seen only once. The sample was peripheral blood, taken in a trial of Ad26.COV2.S vaccine versus placebo. These receptors originate from a person between 18 and 65 years old who received the Ad26.COV2.S COVID-19 vaccine or a placebo. CDR3s include the opening cysteine and the closing phenylalanine or tryptophan. D genes are given only for firm matches. The size of a clone is reported for some rows only, either as once, few or many, or as a class for expanded clones.

>TRBV10-1|TRBJ2-3|TRBD2|-
CASSAPSGETQYF
TGCGCCAGCAGTGCTCCTAGCGGGGAGACGCAGTATTTT
>TRBV7-2|TRBJ2-2|-|-
CASSLAQGGTGELFF
TGTGCCAGCAGCTTAGCCCAGGGGGGCACCGGGGAGCTGTTTTTT
>TRBV18|TRBJ2-7|TRBD1|few
CASSPSGTGPWEQYF
TGTGCCAGCTCACCGAGTGGGACAGGCCCCTGGGAGCAGTACTTC
>TRBV25-1|TRBJ2-4|-|once
CASSEDEGAIQYF
TGTGCCAGCAGTGAAGATGAGGGAGCCATTCAGTACTTC
>TRBV6-5|TRBJ1-2|TRBD1|-
CASSYVPGQGTVGYTF
TGTGCCAGCAGTTACGTCCCGGGACAGGGAACGGTTGGTTACACCTTC
>TRBV2|TRBJ1-2|-|-
CASSERYQGGYTF
TGTGCCAGCAGTGAAAGGTACCAAGGTGGCTACACCTTC
>TRBV9|TRBJ2-3|-|-
CASSVGTLRVSTDTQYF
TGTGCCAGCAGCGTAGGGACCTTGAGGGTGAGCACAGATACGCAGTATTTT
>TRBV9|TRBJ2-5|TRBD2|-
CASSLRLAGGPETQYF
TGTGCCAGCAGCCTTAGACTAGCGGGGGGGCCAGAGACCCAGTACTTC
>TRBV19|TRBJ1-1|-|-
CASHPRVVLLPRQVMNTEAFF
TGTGCCAGTCACCCAAGAGTAGTATTACTTCCGAGACAGGTGATGAACACTGAAGCTTTCTTT
>TRBV12-3/TRBV12-4|TRBJ2-7|-|-
CASKPGPAYEQYF
TGTGCCAGCAAGCCGGGCCCTGCCTACGAGCAGTACTTC
>TRBV20-1|TRBJ2-7|-|-
CSAQGPYEQYF
TGCAGTGCTCAGGGTCCCTACGAGCAGTACTTC
>TRBV7-2|TRBJ1-2|-|-
CASSPSSATNYGYTF
TGTGCCAGCAGCCCCTCGTCTGCAACTAACTATGGCTACACCTTC
>TRBV5-1|TRBJ2-3|-|-
CASSLGTLPDTDTQYF
TGCGCCAGCAGCTTAGGGACCCTGCCGGACACAGATACGCAGTATTTT
>TRBV7-3|TRBJ1-6|TRBD1|-
CASSLNAGGGSPLHF
TGTGCCAGCAGCTTAAATGCAGGGGGCGGCTCACCCCTCCACTTT
>TRBV5-1|TRBJ2-1|TRBD1|-
CASSDDTGGNEQFF
TGCGCCAGCAGCGACGACACAGGGGGCAATGAGCAGTTCTTC
>TRBV6-4|TRBJ2-1|-|-
CASSDGWTGTYNEQFF
TGTGCCAGCAGTGACGGCTGGACTGGGACCTACAATGAGCAGTTCTTC
>TRBV9|TRBJ2-5|TRBD2|once
CASSPVGLAEETQYF
TGTGCCAGCAGCCCAGTGGGACTAGCGGAAGAGACCCAGTACTTC
>TRBV28|TRBJ1-2|-|-
CASSLRGPWGYTF
TGTGCCAGCAGTTTACGTGGCCCCTGGGGCTACACCTTC
>TRBV11-2|TRBJ2-7|TRBD2|-
CASSSQRGPYSYEQYF
TGTGCCAGCAGCTCTCAGCGGGGGCCCTACTCCTACGAGCAGTACTTC
>TRBV4-3|TRBJ2-1|TRBD1|-
CASSQDRRTGPNNEQFF
TGCGCCAGCAGCCAAGATCGCCGGACAGGGCCTAACAATGAGCAGTTCTTC
>TRBV4-3|TRBJ2-1|-|-
CASSQDAGRYNEQFF
TGCGCCAGCAGCCAAGATGCGGGCCGCTACAATGAGCAGTTCTTC
>TRBV5-1|TRBJ1-1|-|-
CASSLGPENTEAFF
TGCGCCAGCAGCTTGGGACCGGAGAACACTGAAGCTTTCTTT
>TRBV7-8|TRBJ2-2|TRBD2|-
CASSPQRGWGGTGELFF
TGTGCCAGCAGCCCCCAGCGGGGTTGGGGTGGCACCGGGGAGCTGTTTTTT
>TRBV2|TRBJ1-1|-|-
CASSRDMNTEAFF
TGTGCCAGCAGCAGGGACATGAACACTGAAGCTTTCTTT
>TRBV11-2|TRBJ1-3|TRBD1|-
CASSPRVGQGDTIYF
TGTGCCAGCAGCCCAAGAGTAGGCCAGGGGGACACCATATATTTT